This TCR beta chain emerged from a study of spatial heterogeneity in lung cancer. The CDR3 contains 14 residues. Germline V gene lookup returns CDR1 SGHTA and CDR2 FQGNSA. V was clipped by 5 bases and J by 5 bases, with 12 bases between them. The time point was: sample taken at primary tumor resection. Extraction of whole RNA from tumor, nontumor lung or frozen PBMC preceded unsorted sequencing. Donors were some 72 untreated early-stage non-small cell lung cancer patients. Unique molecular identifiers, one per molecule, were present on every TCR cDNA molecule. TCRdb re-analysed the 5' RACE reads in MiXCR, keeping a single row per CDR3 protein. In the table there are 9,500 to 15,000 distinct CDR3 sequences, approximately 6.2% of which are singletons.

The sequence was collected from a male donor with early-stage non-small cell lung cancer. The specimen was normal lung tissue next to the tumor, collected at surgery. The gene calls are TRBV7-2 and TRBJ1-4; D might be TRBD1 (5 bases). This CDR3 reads CASSGRAGNEKLFF. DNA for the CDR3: TGTGCCAGCAGCGGGCGGGCAGGGAATGAAAAACTGTTTTTT.